These 14 T cell receptor beta chains were sequenced from one sample in a study of PD-L1 blockade in urothelial cancer. Sequenced by immunoSEQ multiplex PCR; TCRdb stores in-frame clones only, minus some. The sample has about 51,000 clones, around 85% seen once; the top ten hold 15% to 20%. The sample in question was PBMCs, obtained around atezolizumab (anti-PD-L1) treatment. The receptor source for this set is a man aged 60 to 75 with urothelial cancer.

V and J are TRBV6-5 and TRBJ1-2, with TRBD1 matching over 9 bases. This CDR3 is 15 amino acids long. Trimming removed 4 bases from V and 7 bases from J; junction bases left unmatched: 10. Germline V gene data show CDR1 as MNHEY and CDR2 as SVGAGI. The CDR3 DNA reads TGTGCCAGCAGTTCGTCCCGGGACAGGGCCGGTGGCTACACCTTC. Translated: CASSSSRDRAGGYTF.

The chain links TRBV5-1 to TRBJ2-1, with 8 bases aligning to TRBD1. Trimming at V came to 5 bases and at J to 9 bases, leaving 7 bases not matched to a gene. CDR3 size: 13 residues. Per germline, CDR1 SGHRS and CDR2 YFSETQ. CDR3 in amino acids: CASRWTGRTEQFF. CDR3 in DNA: TGCGCCAGCAGGTGGACAGGGCGTACTGAGCAGTTCTTC.

The rearrangement joins TRBV27 to TRBJ1-5; D unresolved. The CDR3 has 14 residues. Germline lookup yields CDR1 MNHEY and CDR2 SMNVEV (reference sequence). Trimming shortened V by 3 bases and J by 0 bases, and 6 bases separated the two germline ends. The CDR3 region is CASSLYNSNQPQHF. The CDR3, as DNA: TGTGCCAGCAGTTTGTACAATAGCAATCAGCCCCAGCATTTT.

A single count supports this clone. The V call is TRBV4-1, the J call TRBJ2-1, with D possibly TRBD2 on 5 matching bases. The CDR3 has 17 amino acids. The V and J ends lost 0 bases and 6 bases respectively, with 18 bases between them. From germline, CDR1 is MGHRA and CDR2 YSYEKL. The CDR3 sequence: CASSQDELVTSGNEQFF. DNA for the CDR3: TGCGCCAGCAGCCAAGACGAACTAGTGACGTCGGGCAATGAGCAGTTCTTC.

The chain links TRBV5-1 to TRBJ1-4; possibly TRBD1 for D (6 bases). This CDR3 region has 15 residues. Germline-derived CDR1 and CDR2 are SGHRS and YFSETQ. The V end lost 4 bases, the J end lost 2 bases, and 12 bases lay between the germline ends. CDR3 sequence reads: CASSTTGNTNEKLFF. The DNA of the CDR3 is TGCGCCAGCAGCACCACAGGGAACACTAATGAAAAACTGTTTTTT.

The rearrangement uses TRBV7-9 and TRBJ2-7; 7 nucleotides match TRBD1. The CDR3 covers 15 residues. J lost 2 bases, V lost 6 bases, and 10 bases had no gene match. CDR1 is SEHNR, CDR2 FQNEAQ, per germline (reference sequence). The CDR3 loop is CASSITRDSTYEQYF. CDR3 DNA sequence: TGTGCCAGCAGTATTACCCGGGACAGCACCTACGAGCAGTACTTC.

In its sample, this clone was seen a few times. This chain connects TRBV7-6 to TRBJ2-1, with D uncertain. Trimming removed 3 bases from V and 9 bases from J, with 12 bases in between. The germline gives CDR1 SGHVS, CDR2 FNYEAQ. CDR3 length: 13 residues. The CDR3 loop is CASSLIQYTEQFF. CDR3 nucleotide sequence: TGTGCCAGCAGCTTGATCCAGTATACTGAGCAGTTCTTC.

The rearrangement joins TRBV7-6 to TRBJ2-7; D might be TRBD2 (6 bases). This CDR3 has 16 residues. Trimming shortened V by 2 bases and J by 5 bases, and 19 bases separated the two germline ends. Per germline, CDR1 SGHVS and CDR2 FNYEAQ. CDR3 residues: CASSLSTGIGEDEQYF. CDR3 DNA: TGTGCCAGCAGCTTAAGCACGGGTATAGGGGAGGACGAGCAGTACTTC.

The V gene is TRBV21-1, the J gene TRBJ2-1; TRBD1, the table's D call, lacks a check against the DNA. TRBV21-1 constitutes a pseudogene. The CDR3 consists of 16 residues. Here the CDR3 DNA reads TGTGCCAGCAGCAAGCCTCCCACAGGGTACTACAATGAGCAGTTCTTC. Translation gives CASSKPPTGYYNEQFF.

The count of this clone is one. The V gene is TRBV7-6, the J gene TRBJ2-2; D is possibly TRBD2 (5 bases). Trimming removed 4 bases at V and 3 bases at J, with 18 bases between. Germline lookup yields CDR1 SGHVS and CDR2 FNYEAQ. This CDR3 is 17 amino acids long. The CDR3 region has the DNA TGTGCCAGCAGCTCAACCGTCTCTAGGGAGTACACCGGGGAGCTGTTTTTT. It yields the protein CASSSTVSREYTGELFF.

The rearrangement uses TRBV28 and TRBJ2-7; a weak D match, TRBD2 (5 bases). CDR3 length: 15 residues. The V and J ends lost 7 bases and 2 bases respectively, with 18 bases between them. Germline V CDR1 and CDR2: MDHEN, SYDVKM. Written as DNA, the CDR3 is TGTGCCAGCAATTTGGCGGGCACGGGGACCTACGAGCAGTACTTC. Translated, it gives CASNLAGTGTYEQYF.

The J gene is TRBJ2-1, the V gene TRBV9; D is uncertain. This CDR3 has 14 residues. The germline V gene has CDR1 SGDLS and CDR2 YYNGEE. Between the trimmed V and J ends, which lost 1 base and 7 bases, there was a span of 12 bases. CDR3 bases: TGTGCCAGCAGCGTATCCCATCAACAAAATGAGCAGTTCTTC. Translation: CASSVSHQQNEQFF.

The chain carries TRBV7-2 and TRBJ1-3, with a possible D match to TRBD1 (5 bases). V lost 5 bases and J 4 bases, leaving 12 bases between the germline ends. CDR3 size: 14 residues. Germline CDR1 is SGHTA and CDR2 is FQGNSA. The CDR3 DNA reads TGTGCCAGCAGCCCGCAGGGCCGAGGAAACACCATATATTTT. Amino acid sequence: CASSPQGRGNTIYF.

The chain links TRBV30 to TRBJ1-2; D is possibly TRBD1 (6 bases). CDR1 GTSNPN and CDR2 SVGIG come from the germline V gene (reference sequence). CDR3 size: 14 residues. V lost 0 bases to trimming and J lost 4 bases, with 12 bases between them. CDR3 nucleotide sequence: TGTGCCTGGAGTGTTCTGGGGGCGGGCTATGGCTACACCTTC. This codes for CAWSVLGAGYGYTF.